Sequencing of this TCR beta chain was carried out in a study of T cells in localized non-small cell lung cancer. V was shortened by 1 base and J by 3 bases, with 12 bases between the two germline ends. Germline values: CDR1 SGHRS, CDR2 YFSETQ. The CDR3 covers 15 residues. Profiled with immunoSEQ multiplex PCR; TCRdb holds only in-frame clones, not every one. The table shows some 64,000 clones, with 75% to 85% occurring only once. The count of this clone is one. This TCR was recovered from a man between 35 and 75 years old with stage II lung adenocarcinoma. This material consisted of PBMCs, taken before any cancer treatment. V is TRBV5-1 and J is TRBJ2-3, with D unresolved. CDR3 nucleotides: TGCGCCAGCAGCTTGAATGGACCCAGAACAGATACGCAGTATTTT. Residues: CASSLNGPRTDTQYF.